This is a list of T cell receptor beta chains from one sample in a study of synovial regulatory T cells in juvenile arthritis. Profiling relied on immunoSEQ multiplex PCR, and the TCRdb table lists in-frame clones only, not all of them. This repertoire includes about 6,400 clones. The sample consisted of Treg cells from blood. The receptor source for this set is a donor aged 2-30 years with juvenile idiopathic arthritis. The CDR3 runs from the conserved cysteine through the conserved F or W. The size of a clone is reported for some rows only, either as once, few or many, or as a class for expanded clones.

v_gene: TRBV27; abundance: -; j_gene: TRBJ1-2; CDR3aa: CASAGQGSGYTF
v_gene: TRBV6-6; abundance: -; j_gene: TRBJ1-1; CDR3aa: CASSSLQGKAFF
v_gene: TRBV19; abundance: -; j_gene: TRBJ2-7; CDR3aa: CASSLGTSYEQYF
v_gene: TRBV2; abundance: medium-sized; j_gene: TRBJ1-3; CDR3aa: CASSDSSGNTIYF
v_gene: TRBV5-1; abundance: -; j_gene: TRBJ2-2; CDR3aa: CASSLGASDTGELFF
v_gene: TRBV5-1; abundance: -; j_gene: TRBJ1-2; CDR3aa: CASSRLQGIYGYTF
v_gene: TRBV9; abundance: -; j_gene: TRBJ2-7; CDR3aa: CASSLDGASYEQYF
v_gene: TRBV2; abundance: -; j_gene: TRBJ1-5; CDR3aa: CASSDHTPGFNQPQHF
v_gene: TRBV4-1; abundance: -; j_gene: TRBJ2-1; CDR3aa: CASSPDLWAGRGNEQFF
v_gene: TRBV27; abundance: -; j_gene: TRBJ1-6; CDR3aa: CASSSRQAGSYNSPLHF
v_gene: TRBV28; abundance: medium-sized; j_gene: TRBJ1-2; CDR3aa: CASSAVNYGYTF
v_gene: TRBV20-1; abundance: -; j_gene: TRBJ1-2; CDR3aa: CSASENYGYTF
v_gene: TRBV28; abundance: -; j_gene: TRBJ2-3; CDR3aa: CASSIGLVGADTQYF
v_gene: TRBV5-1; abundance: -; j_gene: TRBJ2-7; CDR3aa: CASSYRDTDTYEQYF
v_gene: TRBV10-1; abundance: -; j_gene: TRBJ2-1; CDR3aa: CASSDGSGFYNEQFF
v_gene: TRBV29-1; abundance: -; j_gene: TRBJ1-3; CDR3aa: CSVIVAAGRNTIYF
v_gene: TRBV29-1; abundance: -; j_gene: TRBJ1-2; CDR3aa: CSVSGRHGYTF
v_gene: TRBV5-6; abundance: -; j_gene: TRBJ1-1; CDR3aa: CASSFWGSEAFF
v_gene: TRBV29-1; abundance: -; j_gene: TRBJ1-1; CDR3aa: CSVEPGLMNTEAFF
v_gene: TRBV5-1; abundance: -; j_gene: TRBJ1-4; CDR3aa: CASRSGWTNEKLFF
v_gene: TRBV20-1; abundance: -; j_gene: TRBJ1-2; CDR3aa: CSAKGGGYTF
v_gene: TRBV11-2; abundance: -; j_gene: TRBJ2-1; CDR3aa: CASSAWGVAGGTYNEQFF
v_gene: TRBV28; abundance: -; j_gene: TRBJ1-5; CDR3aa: CASSLRGGRQPQHF
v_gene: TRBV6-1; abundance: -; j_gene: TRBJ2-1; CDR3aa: CASTAGTIPIF
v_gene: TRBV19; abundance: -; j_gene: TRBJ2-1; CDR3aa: CASSIGTAPYNEQFF
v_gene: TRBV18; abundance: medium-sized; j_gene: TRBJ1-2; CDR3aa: CASSPGTGDYGYTF
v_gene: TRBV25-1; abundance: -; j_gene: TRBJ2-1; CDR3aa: CASSEGYRVGEQFF
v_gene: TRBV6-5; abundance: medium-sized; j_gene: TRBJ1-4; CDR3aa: CASSYTGEGEKLFF
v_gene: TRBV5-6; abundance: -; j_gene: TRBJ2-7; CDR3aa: CASSLVSQPTYEQYF
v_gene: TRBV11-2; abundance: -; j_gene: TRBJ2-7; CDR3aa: CASSLDQYSYEQYF
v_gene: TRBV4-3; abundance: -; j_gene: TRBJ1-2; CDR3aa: CASSQDPTRSHGYTF
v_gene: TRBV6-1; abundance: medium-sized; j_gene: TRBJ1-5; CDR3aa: CASRGDSNQPQHF
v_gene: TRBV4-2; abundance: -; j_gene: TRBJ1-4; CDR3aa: CASSQGRGQDNEKLFF
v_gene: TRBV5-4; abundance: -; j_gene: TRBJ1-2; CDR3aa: CASSAGTGVGYTF
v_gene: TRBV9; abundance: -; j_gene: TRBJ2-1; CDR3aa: CASSVVSHYNEQFF
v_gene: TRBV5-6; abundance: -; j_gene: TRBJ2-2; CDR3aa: CASSLGYTGELFF
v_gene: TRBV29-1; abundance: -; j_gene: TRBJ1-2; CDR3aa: CSVGKGAVGGYTF
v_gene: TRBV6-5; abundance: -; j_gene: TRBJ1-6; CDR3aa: CASSYKSPNSPLHF
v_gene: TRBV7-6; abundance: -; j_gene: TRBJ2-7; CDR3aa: CASSLSGLIYEQYF
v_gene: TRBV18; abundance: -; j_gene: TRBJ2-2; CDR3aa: CASSPPLDIAIGELFF
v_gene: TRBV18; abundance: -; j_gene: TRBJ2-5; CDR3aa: CASSQQGAGPQYF
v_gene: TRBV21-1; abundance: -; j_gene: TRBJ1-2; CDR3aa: CASSKRAGRLLTNYGYTF
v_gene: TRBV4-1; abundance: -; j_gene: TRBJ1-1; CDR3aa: CASTPPGGTEAFF
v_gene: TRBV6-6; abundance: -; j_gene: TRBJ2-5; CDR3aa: CASSSRRETQYF
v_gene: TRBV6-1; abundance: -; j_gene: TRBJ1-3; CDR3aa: CASSDVGISGNTIYF
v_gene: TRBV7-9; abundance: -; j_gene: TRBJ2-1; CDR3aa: CASSLAVTSGLRYNEQFF
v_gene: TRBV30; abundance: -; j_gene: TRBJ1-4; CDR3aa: CAWSRTGFNEKLFF
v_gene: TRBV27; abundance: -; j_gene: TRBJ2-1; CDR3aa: CATGLASYNEQFF
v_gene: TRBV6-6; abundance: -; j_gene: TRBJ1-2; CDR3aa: CASSYPTEGLYGYTF
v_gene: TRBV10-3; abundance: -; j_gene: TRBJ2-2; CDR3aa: CAARDREAGELFF
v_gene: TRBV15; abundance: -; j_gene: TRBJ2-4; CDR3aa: CAASTQLSSIQYF
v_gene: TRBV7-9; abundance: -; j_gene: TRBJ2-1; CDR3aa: CASISAGTYIYNEQFF
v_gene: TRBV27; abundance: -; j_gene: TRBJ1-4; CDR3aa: CASRGQGVEKLFF
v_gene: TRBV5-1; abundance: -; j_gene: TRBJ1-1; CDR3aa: CASSWGGFLRNTEAFF
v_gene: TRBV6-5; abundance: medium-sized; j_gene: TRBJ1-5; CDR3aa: CASSGQGAGQPQHF
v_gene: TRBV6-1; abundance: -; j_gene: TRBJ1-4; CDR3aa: CASSESGQSYEKLFF
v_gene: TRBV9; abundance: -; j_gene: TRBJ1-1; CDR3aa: CASSVGQPTMNTEAFF
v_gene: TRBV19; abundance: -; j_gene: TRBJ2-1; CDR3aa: CASSVVDRYNEQFF
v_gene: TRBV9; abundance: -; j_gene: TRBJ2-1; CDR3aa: CASSVVLVPGFTSYNEQFF
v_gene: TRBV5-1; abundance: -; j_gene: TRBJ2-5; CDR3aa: CASSLTQETQYF